This T cell receptor (beta chain) is from a study of CXCR3-negative and CXCR3-positive naive CD8 T cells. The study's findings and limits: Most assays were run on fresh PBMCs (CXCR3 expression partially decreased after cryopreservation).

Each CD8+ T cell subset was flow-sorted in triplicate. Every sort contained 300,000 or so cells. Naive CD8+ T cells displayed a CD45RO-CCR7+CD27+CD95- phenotype. The CDR3 loop spans 13 amino acids. 5' RACE with UMI labels generated the TRB cDNA libraries. Each CDR3 protein gets one entry in TCRdb, which reprocessed the 5' RACE reads and gives no DNA. This table lists approximately 56,000 distinct CDR3 sequences. Details on this clonotype: The antigen remains undetermined.

The source material was naive CXCR3- CD8+ T cells from blood. Subset in this sample: CD45RO-CCR7+CD27+CD95- naive CD8+ T cells lacking CXCR3 (TNR3-). The source is a human donor in good health. Some clones in this sample may be carry-over from other donors' samples. The J gene is TRBJ2-7, the V gene TRBV12-3 or TRBV12-4. The CDR3 protein is CASRLAEGYEQYF.